The source of this TCR beta chain is a study of long-term antiretroviral therapy in people with HIV. Note on this clone: What it recognizes is unknown.

Regarding the study as a whole: Pre-ART clonal expansions dominated every time point's repertoire.

The assay used was immunoSEQ (version v3.0), run at survey level. The protocol was immunoSEQ multiplex PCR, while the TCRdb copy is restricted to in-frame clones and leaves out a portion. This repertoire shows more than 11,000 clones, more than 75% found once; its top ten account for around 30%. Among participants with HIV, every one received treatment in the United States. This clonotype originated in a middle-aged man with HIV. This sample comprised unsorted PBMCs, obtained 3.1 years after starting antiretroviral therapy.

The CDR3 here is CASSRPGEDTEAFF. The CDR3 bases are TGCGCCAGCAGCCGTCCAGGGGAGGACACTGAAGCTTTCTTT. V usage is TRBV4-1 and J usage is TRBJ1-1; tentatively, D is TRBD1 (6 bases). Trimming shortened V by 4 bases and J by 3 bases, and 12 bases separated the two germline ends. The CDR3 totals 14 residues. Germline loops: CDR1 MGHRA, CDR2 YSYEKL.